The rows below give T cell receptor beta chains drawn from one sample of a study of vaccination effects on CD4 cells after COVID-19. These receptors lack a known antigen. This table comes from immunoSEQ multiplex PCR, and its TCRdb copy is limited to in-frame clones, with some not included. The sample lists roughly 60,000 clones, under 75% occurring once. The material sequenced was CD4+ T cells from PBMCs cultured with SARS-CoV-2 spike peptides, taken before COVID-19 vaccination. The receptors originated from a human donor who received a COVID-19 vaccine. CDR3s include the opening cysteine and the closing phenylalanine or tryptophan. A D gene is named only where the DNA matches it firmly. Some rows have no size entry. The others give once, few or many, or a class for an expanded clone.

v_call: TRBV15; j_call: TRBJ2-4; clone_size: few; d_call: NA; cdr3_nt: TGTGCCACCAGCAGAGGGGGGGCAGGAATGAACATTCAGTACTTC; cdr3_aa: CATSRGGAGMNIQYF
v_call: TRBV15; j_call: TRBJ1-3; clone_size: NA; d_call: NA; cdr3_nt: TGTGCCACCAGCAGAGATCGAGGGGCCCCCTCTGGAAACACCATATATTTT; cdr3_aa: CATSRDRGAPSGNTIYF
v_call: TRBV3-1/TRBV3-2; j_call: TRBJ1-1; clone_size: few; d_call: NA; cdr3_nt: TGTGCCAGCAGCCTCGGACAGTACACTGAAGCTTTCTTT; cdr3_aa: CASSLGQYTEAFF
v_call: TRBV11-2; j_call: TRBJ2-7; clone_size: NA; d_call: NA; cdr3_nt: TGTGCCAGCAGCACTTACTCTTCATCCGGCGAGCAGTACTTC; cdr3_aa: CASSTYSSSGEQYF
v_call: TRBV10-3; j_call: TRBJ1-2; clone_size: NA; d_call: NA; cdr3_nt: TGTGCCATCAGTCCGGACGCAGGGAGTGGCTACACCTTC; cdr3_aa: CAISPDAGSGYTF
v_call: TRBV2; j_call: TRBJ1-2; clone_size: NA; d_call: NA; cdr3_nt: TGTGCCGGGACCTCGACAAAGGGAGCAATTGGCTACACCTTC; cdr3_aa: CAGTSTKGAIGYTF
v_call: TRBV19; j_call: TRBJ2-7; clone_size: NA; d_call: TRBD1; cdr3_nt: TGTGCCAGTAGTAGAGACAGGGCGGTCTCCTACGAGCAGTACTTC; cdr3_aa: CASSRDRAVSYEQYF
v_call: TRBV5-6; j_call: TRBJ1-6; clone_size: NA; d_call: TRBD1; cdr3_nt: TGTGCCAGCAGCTTGGCTGGGACAGTGCTCCACTTT; cdr3_aa: CASSLAGTVLHF
v_call: TRBV5-6; j_call: TRBJ1-3; clone_size: once; d_call: NA; cdr3_nt: TGTGCCAGCAGCTTGGTTAGTTCGAAAAACACCATATATTTT; cdr3_aa: CASSLVSSKNTIYF
v_call: TRBV6-2/TRBV6-3; j_call: TRBJ2-2; clone_size: NA; d_call: NA; cdr3_nt: TGTGCCAGCAGTTACTCGATCGATCCTGCCGCCTCCGACACCGGGGAGCTGTTTTTT; cdr3_aa: CASSYSIDPAASDTGELFF
v_call: TRBV5-6; j_call: TRBJ2-7; clone_size: NA; d_call: TRBD2; cdr3_nt: TGTGCCAGCAGCTTAACTAGCGGGACGGGGGAGCAGTACTTC; cdr3_aa: CASSLTSGTGEQYF
v_call: TRBV7-8; j_call: TRBJ2-1; clone_size: NA; d_call: NA; cdr3_nt: TGTGCCAGCAGCTTCGAGCGTGGGTCAGGGAGCTCCTACAATGAGCAGTTCTTC; cdr3_aa: CASSFERGSGSSYNEQFF
v_call: TRBV29-1; j_call: TRBJ2-6; clone_size: NA; d_call: TRBD1; cdr3_nt: TGCAGCGTTGTGGGACAGGGGGCGCTTGGGGCCAACGTCCTGACTTTC; cdr3_aa: CSVVGQGALGANVLTF
v_call: TRBV7-8; j_call: TRBJ2-1; clone_size: NA; d_call: TRBD2; cdr3_nt: TGTGCCAGCAGCTTAGAACAACTAGCGGCGTCCTACAATGAGCAGTTCTTC; cdr3_aa: CASSLEQLAASYNEQFF
v_call: TRBV6-5; j_call: TRBJ1-2; clone_size: NA; d_call: NA; cdr3_nt: TGTGCCAGCAGGCCTCCGGGACCTGGCTACACCTTC; cdr3_aa: CASRPPGPGYTF
v_call: TRBV2; j_call: TRBJ1-6; clone_size: NA; d_call: NA; cdr3_nt: TGTGCCAGCAGTGAGAGGCCCAGTCGGCCCCTCCACTTT; cdr3_aa: CASSERPSRPLHF
v_call: TRBV30; j_call: TRBJ1-1; clone_size: NA; d_call: NA; cdr3_nt: TGTGCCTGGAGTGACGGTACTTTAACTGAAGCTTTCTTT; cdr3_aa: CAWSDGTLTEAFF
v_call: TRBV29-1; j_call: TRBJ1-1; clone_size: NA; d_call: NA; cdr3_nt: TGCAGCGTTGGGGACTACTCCGCTGAAGCTTTCTTT; cdr3_aa: CSVGDYSAEAFF
v_call: TRBV11-2; j_call: TRBJ2-7; clone_size: once; d_call: TRBD1; cdr3_nt: TGTGCCAGCAGCTTAAGGCAGGGGGCGGACGAGCAGTACTTC; cdr3_aa: CASSLRQGADEQYF
v_call: TRBV6-2/TRBV6-3; j_call: TRBJ1-6; clone_size: NA; d_call: TRBD1; cdr3_nt: TGTGCCAGCAGTCGGACAGGGCCAGAAGGAAATTCACCCCTCCACTTT; cdr3_aa: CASSRTGPEGNSPLHF
v_call: TRBV5-1; j_call: TRBJ1-5; clone_size: NA; d_call: NA; cdr3_nt: TGCGCCAGCAGCTTGGAGGGGACCAATCAGCCCCAGCATTTT; cdr3_aa: CASSLEGTNQPQHF
v_call: TRBV9; j_call: TRBJ2-3; clone_size: NA; d_call: TRBD2; cdr3_nt: TGTGCCAGCAGCCCCGGGATAGCGGGGGGGAGCACAGATACGCAGTATTTT; cdr3_aa: CASSPGIAGGSTDTQYF
v_call: TRBV20-1; j_call: TRBJ2-4; clone_size: NA; d_call: NA; cdr3_nt: TGCAGTGCTAGTCGCCAAGATATTCAGTACTTC; cdr3_aa: CSASRQDIQYF
v_call: TRBV27; j_call: TRBJ2-2; clone_size: NA; d_call: TRBD2; cdr3_nt: TGTGCCAGCGCTAGGGAGGGCCGGGCCGGGGAGCTGTTTTTT; cdr3_aa: CASAREGRAGELFF
v_call: TRBV7-9; j_call: TRBJ1-1; clone_size: few; d_call: NA; cdr3_nt: TGTGCCAGCAGCTTAGGCAGGGTGGCCACTGAAGCTTTCTTT; cdr3_aa: CASSLGRVATEAFF
v_call: TRBV4-3; j_call: TRBJ1-1; clone_size: NA; d_call: NA; cdr3_nt: TGCGCCAGCAGCCAAGATTCCAGGAGTGCACCGAAAGCTTTCTTT; cdr3_aa: CASSQDSRSAPKAFF
v_call: TRBV18; j_call: TRBJ2-2; clone_size: NA; d_call: NA; cdr3_nt: TGTGCCAGCTCACCCCTCAATGGCGGGGACACCGGGGAGCTGTTTTTT; cdr3_aa: CASSPLNGGDTGELFF
v_call: TRBV28; j_call: TRBJ1-2; clone_size: NA; d_call: NA; cdr3_nt: TGTGCCAGCAGTTTACAGGGTTATGGCTACACCTTC; cdr3_aa: CASSLQGYGYTF
v_call: TRBV6-5; j_call: TRBJ2-7; clone_size: NA; d_call: NA; cdr3_nt: TGTGCCAGCAGTTACAAGAGCAGCTCCTACGAGCAGTACTTC; cdr3_aa: CASSYKSSSYEQYF
v_call: TRBV2; j_call: TRBJ2-1; clone_size: once; d_call: NA; cdr3_nt: TGTGCCGGCAGGGGGGATTACAATGAGCAGTTCTTC; cdr3_aa: CAGRGDYNEQFF